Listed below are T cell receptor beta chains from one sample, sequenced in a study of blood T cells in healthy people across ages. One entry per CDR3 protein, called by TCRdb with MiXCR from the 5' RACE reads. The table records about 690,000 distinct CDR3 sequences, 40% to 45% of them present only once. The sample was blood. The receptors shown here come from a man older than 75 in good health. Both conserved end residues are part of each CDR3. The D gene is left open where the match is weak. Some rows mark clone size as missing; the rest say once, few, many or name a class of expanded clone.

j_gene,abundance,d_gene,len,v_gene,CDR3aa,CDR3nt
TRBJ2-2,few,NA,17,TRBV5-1,CASSLRSGVPNTGELFF,TGCGCCAGCAGCTTGAGGTCGGGGGTCCCGAACACCGGGGAGCTGTTTTTT
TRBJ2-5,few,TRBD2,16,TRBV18,CASSPPSGGLQETQYF,TGTGCCAGCTCACCACCTAGCGGGGGCCTCCAAGAGACCCAGTACTTC
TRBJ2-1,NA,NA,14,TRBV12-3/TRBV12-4,CASGNRRAHNEQFF,TGTGCCAGCGGAAACCGTCGGGCCCACAATGAGCAGTTCTTC
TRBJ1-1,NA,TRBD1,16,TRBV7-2,CASSLAGDRLNTEAFF,TGTGCCAGCAGCTTAGCGGGGGACAGGTTGAACACTGAAGCTTTCTTT
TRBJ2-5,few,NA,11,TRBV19,CASGRGETQYF,TGTGCTAGCGGAAGGGGTGAGACCCAGTACTTC
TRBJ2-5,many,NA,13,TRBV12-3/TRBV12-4,CASSLAGGETQYF,TGTGCCAGCAGCTTGGCGGGTGGGGAGACCCAGTACTTC
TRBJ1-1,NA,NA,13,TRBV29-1,CSVDGTRPTEAFF,TGCAGTGTTGACGGGACAAGGCCCACTGAAGCTTTCTTT
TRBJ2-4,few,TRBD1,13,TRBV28,CASRTGGTDIQYF,TGTGCCAGCAGGACAGGGGGAACGGACATTCAGTACTTC
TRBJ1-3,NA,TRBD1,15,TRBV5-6,CASSLLTGVGNTIYF,TGTGCCAGCAGCTTACTTACAGGGGTTGGAAACACCATATATTTT
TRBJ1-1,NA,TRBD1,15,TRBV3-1,CASSHRDRVGTEAFF,TGTGCCAGCAGCCACAGGGACAGGGTAGGCACTGAAGCTTTCTTT
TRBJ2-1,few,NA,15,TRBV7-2,CASSSDPSRVNEQFF,TGTGCCAGCAGCTCTGACCCCTCCCGGGTCAATGAGCAGTTCTTC
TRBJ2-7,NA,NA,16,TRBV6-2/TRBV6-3,CASSYPSGGTSYEQYF,TGTGCCAGCAGTTACCCGTCTGGGGGAACATCCTACGAGCAGTACTTC
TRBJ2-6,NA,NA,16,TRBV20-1,CSARDQPNSGANVLTF,TGCAGTGCTAGAGATCAGCCGAACTCTGGGGCCAACGTCCTGACTTTC
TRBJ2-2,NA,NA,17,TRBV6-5,CASSSVSQGVRTGELFF,TGTGCCAGCAGTTCCGTTTCACAGGGAGTTAGAACCGGGGAGCTGTTTTTT
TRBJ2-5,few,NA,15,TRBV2,CASSRQGSLVETQYF,TGTGCCAGCAGCCGGCAGGGGAGCCTTGTGGAGACCCAGTACTTC
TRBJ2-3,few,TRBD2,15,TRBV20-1,CSAEPRTSGTDTQYF,TGCAGTGCTGAACCACGGACTAGCGGCACAGATACGCAGTATTTT
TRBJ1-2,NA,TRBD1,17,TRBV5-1,CASSLRQGPSQTYGYTF,TGCGCCAGCAGCCTCAGACAGGGACCTTCACAAACCTATGGCTACACCTTC
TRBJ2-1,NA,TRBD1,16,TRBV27,CASTKVTGGPLGEQFF,TGTGCCAGCACCAAGGTGACAGGGGGCCCCCTTGGTGAGCAGTTCTTC
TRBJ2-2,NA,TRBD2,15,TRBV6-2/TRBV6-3,CASVLLAGPTGELFF,TGTGCCAGCGTCCTGCTAGCGGGCCCTACCGGGGAGCTGTTTTTT
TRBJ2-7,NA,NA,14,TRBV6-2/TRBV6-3,CASSLDSAPYEQYF,TGTGCCAGCAGTTTGGACAGTGCCCCCTACGAGCAGTACTTC
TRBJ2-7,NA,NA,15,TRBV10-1,CASSENRGREGEQYF,TGCGCCAGCAGTGAGAATCGAGGGCGAGAGGGCGAGCAGTACTTC
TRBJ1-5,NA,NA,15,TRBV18,CASSPTGLGNQPQHF,TGTGCCAGCTCACCGACAGGTCTGGGCAATCAGCCCCAGCATTTT
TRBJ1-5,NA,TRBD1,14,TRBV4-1,CASRRQGRGQPQHF,TGCGCCAGCAGGAGACAGGGAAGGGGTCAGCCCCAGCATTTT
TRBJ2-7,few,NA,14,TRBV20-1,CSASPAAFSYEQYF,TGCAGTGCTAGCCCAGCGGCCTTCTCCTACGAGCAGTACTTC
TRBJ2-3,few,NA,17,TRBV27,CATQGVRTHLRTDTQYF,TGTGCCACCCAGGGAGTAAGGACTCATCTACGCACAGATACGCAGTATTTT
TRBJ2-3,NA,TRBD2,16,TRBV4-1,CASSQGYSGRSDTQYF,TGCGCCAGCAGCCAAGGTTATAGCGGGAGATCGGATACGCAGTATTTT
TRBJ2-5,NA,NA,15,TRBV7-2,CASSADSVRGETQYF,TGTGCCAGCAGCGCCGATAGCGTCCGAGGGGAGACCCAGTACTTC
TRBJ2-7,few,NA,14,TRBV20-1,CSARSFSGTYEQYF,TGCAGTGCTAGATCCTTTAGCGGAACCTACGAGCAGTACTTC
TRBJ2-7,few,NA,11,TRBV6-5,CASKSGSHQYF,TGTGCCAGCAAGTCGGGTAGTCATCAGTACTTC
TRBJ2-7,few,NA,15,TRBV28,CASSFGGGRKPEQYF,TGTGCCAGCAGTTTCGGTGGGGGGCGCAAACCCGAGCAGTACTTC
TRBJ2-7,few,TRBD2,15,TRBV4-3,CASSLGTSGIGEQYF,TGCGCCAGCAGCCTGGGGACTAGCGGGATAGGCGAGCAGTACTTC
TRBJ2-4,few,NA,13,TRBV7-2,CASSLDGGNIQYF,TGTGCCAGCAGCTTAGACGGGGGCAACATTCAGTACTTC
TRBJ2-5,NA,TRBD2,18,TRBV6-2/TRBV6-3,CASSHPGLAGGPGETQYF,TGTGCCAGCAGTCATCCGGGACTAGCGGGGGGGCCAGGAGAGACCCAGTACTTC
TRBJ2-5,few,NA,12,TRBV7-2,CASSLVRNEQYF,TGTGCCAGCAGCTTGGTTCGGAATGAGCAGTACTTC
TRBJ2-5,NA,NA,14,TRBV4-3,CASSQEGRPQTQYF,TGCGCCAGCAGCCAAGAGGGGCGGCCGCAGACCCAGTACTTC
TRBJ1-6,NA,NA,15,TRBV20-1,CSAKTGSGRNSPLHF,TGCAGTGCGAAGACAGGTTCCGGACGTAATTCACCCCTCCACTTT
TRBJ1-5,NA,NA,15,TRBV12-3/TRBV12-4,CASSFHRDSNQPQHF,TGTGCCAGCAGTTTCCACAGGGATAGCAATCAGCCCCAGCATTTT
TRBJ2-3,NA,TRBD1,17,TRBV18,CASSPGTGARSTDTQYF,TGTGCCAGCTCACCCGGGACAGGGGCTCGGAGCACAGATACGCAGTATTTT
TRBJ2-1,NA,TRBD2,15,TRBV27,CASTRGTSGYNGQFF,TGTGCCAGCACCAGAGGGACTAGCGGCTACAATGGGCAGTTCTTC
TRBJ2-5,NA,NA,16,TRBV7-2,CASSLRDGQGWETQYF,TGTGCCAGCAGCTTACGAGATGGGCAGGGTTGGGAGACCCAGTACTTC